This T cell receptor (beta chain) originates from a study of human thymus T cells. General study findings and limits: Seemingly biased V and J gene usage marked thymic and blood repertoires. Thymic repertoires of unrelated individuals were reported in related research to overlap highly.

Thymus pieces cut out during corrective heart surgery were the tissue that was used. Among the donors, all were healthy Finnish infants having corrective surgery for congenital heart defects. About this clone itself: Its specificity is not known.

The CDR3 contains 16 residues. Germline V gene lookup returns CDR1 SGDLS and CDR2 YYNGEE. The V end was cut by 0 bases, the J end by 4 bases, with 16 bases between. The method was immunoSEQ multiplex PCR; TCRdb's version includes in-frame clones alone and lacks a portion of them. Of 100,000 to 150,000 clones in the sample, 90% to 95% were seen once. The chain couples TRBV9 to TRBJ1-2; D gene ambiguous. The sequence came from a boy under two years old with a congenital heart defect but otherwise immunologically healthy. Sequenced input: thymus tissue. For the CDR3, the DNA is TGTGCCAGCAGCGTAGTGCAGGTAGAGAGTGTCTATGGCTACACCTTC. The encoded protein is CASSVVQVESVYGYTF.